This passage covers 32 T cell receptor beta chains from one sample sequenced in a study of T cells in women clearing cervical HPV infection. TCRdb keeps only in-frame clones here, not all; method: immunoSEQ multiplex PCR. The sample spans 30,000 to 35,000 clones; the ten largest clones claim 1.6%. The sequenced sample was blood buffy coat. Receptors originate from a woman between 18 and 75 years old with a cervical HPV16 infection that either progressed to CIN3+ or cleared (not recorded which).

On this clone itself: The read comes to an end 3 residues before the CDR3 does, leaving the germline J gene to fill in the end. The gene calls are TRBV2 and TRBJ2-2; D is uncertain. The CDR3 is made up of 14 amino acids. V lost 4 bases and J lost 4, with 10 bases in between. The germline V gene encodes CDR1 SNHLY and CDR2 FYNNEI. CDR3 region: CASSGSSVTGELFF. Incomplete CDR3 DNA: TGTGCCAGCAGTGGATCGAGCGTCACCGGGGAG.

A word on this clone: Read data end 3 residues before the CDR3 end; the end is taken from the germline J gene. The rearrangement links TRBV7-3 to TRBJ1-5; D remains unclear. The CDR3 has 13 residues. V lost 0 bases, J lost 4 bases, and 4 bases lay in between. Germline V gene data show CDR1 as SGHTA and CDR2 as FQGTGA. The part of the CDR3 DNA that was read is TGTGCCAGCAGCTTAACCCCTAATCAGCCC. Translation gives CASSLTPNQP. The whole CDR3 sequence is CASSLTPNQPQHF.

Points on this clone: Read coverage stops 3 residues before the CDR3 terminus; the germline J gene supplies the remainder. This chain uses TRBV5-1 with TRBJ1-6; 8 bases are a match to TRBD1. V trimming: 5 bases; J trimming: 9 bases; junction bases outside the gene matches: 7. Per germline, CDR1 SGHRS and CDR2 YFSETQ. This CDR3 has 14 amino acids. The CDR3 bases that were read are TGCGCCAGCAGTCGGGCAGGGGGCGTTTCACCC. Its protein product is CASSRAGGVSP. Given in full, the CDR3 is CASSRAGGVSPLHF.

Of note for this clone: The missing CDR3 end, 3 residues past where the read stops, is filled in from the germline J gene. This chain joins TRBV5-4 and TRBJ1-1; D is undetermined. Germline loops: CDR1 SGHNT, CDR2 YYREEE (reference sequence). The V and J ends lost 4 bases and 2 bases respectively, with 12 bases between them. The CDR3 covers 14 residues. The DNA read from the CDR3 is TGTGCCAGCAGCCAACTGACAAGAAACACTGAA. Its protein is CASSQLTRNTE. The full CDR3 protein is CASSQLTRNTEAFF.

As to this clone: The read is 3 residues too short to cover the CDR3 end, so that end is filled in from the germline J gene. The chain is built from TRBV7-2 and TRBJ2-7; 7 nucleotides line up with TRBD1. The CDR3 spans 13 residues. J gave up 3 bases and V 5 bases, and 4 bases lay outside the gene matches. The germline V gene has CDR1 SGHTA and CDR2 FQGNSA. The CDR3 here is CASSPSGGYEQYF. The sequenced CDR3 bases are TGTGCCAGCAGCCCCTCAGGGGGCTACGAG. The complete variable domain, with remaining parts taken from reference TRBV7-2 and TRBJ2-7, reads GAGVSQSPSNKVTEKGKDVELRCDPISGHTALYWYRQSLGQGLEFLIYFQGNSAPDKSGLPSDRFSAERTGGSVSTLTIQRTQQEDSAVYLCASSPSGGYEQYFGPGTRLTVT.

With respect to this clone: The sequenced fragment ends 3 residues before the CDR3 boundary, so the rest is inferred from the germline J gene. The V call is TRBV5-1, the J call TRBJ2-1; 7 bases fit TRBD1. The CDR3 has 14 amino acids. Germline-derived CDR1 and CDR2 are SGHRS and YFSETQ. J gave up 5 bases and V 4 bases, and 6 bases lay outside the gene matches. CDR3 DNA, as far as it was read: TGCGCCAGCAGCGAGGGACAGCCCCACAATGAG. Protein product: CASSEGQPHNE. The entire CDR3 sequence reads CASSEGQPHNEQFF.

Turning to this clone: The read ends 3 residues before the CDR3 terminus; that terminus is restored from the germline J gene. The rearrangement links TRBV5-5 to TRBJ2-7; 8 nucleotides match TRBD1. The germline gives CDR1 SGHKS, CDR2 YYEKEE (reference sequence). The CDR3 has 15 residues. V was clipped by 2 bases and J by 2 bases; unmatched bases: 6. The CDR3 loop reads CASSFRQGLPYEQYF. The CDR3 DNA, read in part, is TGTGCCAGCAGCTTTCGACAGGGGCTACCCTACGAG. Using reference TRBV5-5 and TRBJ2-7 for the parts outside the CDR3, the full variable domain is DAGVTQSPTHLIKTRGQQVTLRCSPISGHKSVSWYQQVLGQGPQFIFQYYEKEERGRGNFPDRFSARQFPNYSSELNVNALLLGDSALYLCASSFRQGLPYEQYFGPGTRLTVT.

Points on this clone: The read finishes 3 residues shy of the CDR3 end, and the germline J gene is used to complete it. The chain combines TRBV19 with TRBJ1-2, with D hard to call. Germline CDR1 LNHDA, CDR2 SQIVND (reference sequence). V was pared by 6 bases and J by 4 bases, with 15 bases between. The CDR3 spans 14 residues. The CDR3 spells CASRALSGVYGYTF. Partial CDR3 DNA: TGTGCCAGTAGAGCGCTCTCCGGGGTCTATGGC. The full variable domain, completed using reference TRBV19 and TRBJ1-2, is DGGITQSPKYLFRKEGQNVTLSCEQNLNHDAMYWYRQDPGQGLRLIYYSQIVNDFQKGDIAEGYSVSREKKESFPLTVTSAQKNPTAFYLCASRALSGVYGYTFGSGTRLTVV.

CDR3: CASSAIDQPQHF. The DNA read from the CDR3 is TGTGCCAGTAGTGCCATAGATCAGCCC. The chain uses TRBV19 and TRBJ1-5; D gene ambiguous. The observed sequence ends 3 residues before the CDR3 terminus, with the missing tail filled in from the germline J gene. V was trimmed by 5 bases and J by 5 bases, leaving 7 bases between them. The CDR3 spans 12 residues. Per the germline V gene, CDR1 is LNHDA and CDR2 is SQIVND (reference sequence).

Concerning this clone itself: With the read ending 3 residues before the CDR3 end, the germline J gene is used to fill in that end. The chain recombines TRBV7-8 with TRBJ2-2, with D perhaps TRBD2 (7 bases). This CDR3 contains 15 residues. CDR1 is SGHVS and CDR2 is FQNEAQ in the germline V gene. V lost 3 bases and J 5 bases, leaving 13 bases between the germline ends. The DNA read from the CDR3 is TGTGCCAGCAGCTTGGGGGGGGCAGAAACCGGGGAG. This encodes CASSLGGAETGE. The full-length CDR3 reads as CASSLGGAETGELFF.

Concerning this clone itself: Read coverage stops 3 residues before the CDR3 terminus; the germline J gene supplies the remainder. The chain joins TRBV6-4 to TRBJ2-2; tentatively, D is TRBD1 (5 bases). CDR3 length: 14 amino acids. Germline V gene sequence: CDR1 MRHNA, CDR2 SNTAGT. The V end lost 6 bases, the J end lost 1 base, and 9 bases lay between the germline ends. The chain's CDR3 is CASRATGNTGELFF. CDR3 DNA (partial): TGTGCCAGCAGGGCAACAGGGAACACCGGGGAG.

CDR3 bases read: TGTGCCAGTAGTATACGCGGGAATACC. Its protein is CASSIRGNT. The complete CDR3 protein is CASSIRGNTYTF. This sequence joins TRBV19 and TRBJ1-2; D gene ambiguous. The read gets to within 3 residues of the CDR3 end, and the germline J gene fills in the rest. Germline-derived CDR1 and CDR2 are LNHDA and SQIVND (reference sequence). The CDR3 extends over 12 amino acids.

Of note for this clone: The sequenced fragment ends 3 residues before the CDR3 boundary, so the rest is inferred from the germline J gene. The V gene is TRBV6-1, the J gene TRBJ2-5, with D tentatively TRBD2 (6 bases). V was cut by 0 bases and J by 1 base, with 12 bases left in between. CDR1 is MNHNS, CDR2 SASEGT, per germline. The CDR3 sequence is 16 residues long. CDR3 DNA (partial): TGTGCCAGCAGTGAAGCCTACCGGGGGACCCAAGAGACC. It encodes CASSEAYRGTQET. The entire CDR3 sequence reads CASSEAYRGTQETQYF.

On this clone: With the read ending 3 residues before the CDR3 end, the germline J gene is used to fill in that end. The chain links TRBV5-1 to TRBJ1-1, with D possibly TRBD1 on 5 matching bases. The CDR3 is made up of 13 amino acids. Germline CDR1 and CDR2: SGHRS and YFSETQ. Trimming removed 6 bases from V and 4 bases from J, with 13 bases in between. The part of the CDR3 DNA that was read is TGCGCCAGCACCTATGCGGGGGGCACTGAA. Translated, it gives CASTYAGGTE. The whole CDR3 region reads CASTYAGGTEAFF.

To note about this clone: The read ends 3 residues before the CDR3 terminus; that terminus is restored from the germline J gene. The gene calls are TRBV7-8 and TRBJ2-1; 14 bases map to TRBD2. CDR3 length: 18 amino acids. CDR1 is SGHVS, CDR2 FQNEAQ, per germline. V trimming: 5 bases; J trimming: 7 bases; junction bases outside the gene matches: 13. The sequenced CDR3 bases are TGTGCCAGCAGCCCTCTGACTAGCGGGAGGGCAATTACTAATGAG. The encoded protein is CASSPLTSGRAITNE. In full, the CDR3 reads CASSPLTSGRAITNEQFF. Combining the CDR3 with reference TRBV7-8 and TRBJ2-1 gives the whole variable domain GAGVSQSPRYKVAKRGQDVALRCDPISGHVSLFWYQQALGQGPEFLTYFQNEAQLDKSGLPSDRFFAERPEGSVSTLKIQRTQQEDSAVYLCASSPLTSGRAITNEQFFGPGTRLTVL.

For this clone: Sequencing ends 3 residues short of the CDR3 end; the germline J gene provides the rest. The V gene is TRBV5-4, the J gene TRBJ2-2; D call uncertain. Trimming pared 7 bases from V and 1 base from J, leaving 14 bases between. Per germline, CDR1 SGHNT and CDR2 YYREEE (reference sequence). The CDR3 is made up of 15 amino acids. The CDR3 reads CASGLGGMNTGELFF. The sequenced CDR3 bases are TGTGCCAGCGGTCTAGGCGGCATGAACACCGGGGAG.

About this clone itself: The read terminates 3 residues ahead of where the CDR3 ends, so the germline J gene completes it. The rearrangement links TRBV2 to TRBJ1-2, with 7 bases fitting TRBD1. V lost 5 bases to trimming and J lost 0 bases; unmatched junction nucleotides: 3. The germline V gene encodes CDR1 SNHLY and CDR2 FYNNEI. CDR3 length equals 14 residues. The sequenced part of the CDR3 DNA is TGTGCCAGCAGTAACGGACAGGCTAACTATGGC. It specifies CASSNGQANYG. The entire CDR3 is CASSNGQANYGYTF.

Remarks on this clone: The CDR3 end falls 3 residues outside the read, so it is completed with the germline J gene. V usage is TRBV6-2 or TRBV6-3 and J usage is TRBJ2-7; no clear D gene. Germline lookup yields CDR1 MNHEY and CDR2 SVGEGT. With 5 bases removed from V and 6 bases from J, the gap between germline ends came to 14 bases. The CDR3 totals 13 residues. Incomplete CDR3 DNA: TGTGCCAGCAGTGGGCGTCCCCCTCGCGAG. Translation: CASSGRPPRE. The whole CDR3 sequence is CASSGRPPREQYF.

As regards this clone: Mismatch with germline at one junction end may stem from a read error. The read gets to within 3 residues of the CDR3 end, and the germline J gene fills in the rest. The sample holds other DNA sequences that translate to the same CDR3. This sequence joins TRBV5-1 and TRBJ1-2; possible D gene TRBD1, 5 bases. CDR3 length equals 14 residues. Germline CDR1 is SGHRS and CDR2 is YFSETQ. The CDR3 protein is CASSPLGADYGYTF. The part of the CDR3 DNA that was read is TGCGCCAGCAGCCCCTTAGGGGCGGACTATGGA.

Remarks on this clone: The read falls 3 residues short of the CDR3 end, and the missing part is taken from the germline J gene. This sequence joins TRBV19 and TRBJ2-7; D is uncertain. The CDR3 loop spans 13 amino acids. Looked up from germline, CDR1 is LNHDA and CDR2 is SQIVND (reference sequence). The V end was cut by 3 bases, the J end by 0 bases, with 6 bases between. The CDR3 here is CASSIGNSYEQYF. Partial CDR3 DNA: TGTGCCAGTAGTATTGGCAACTCCTACGAG. The variable domain in full, with the rest retrieved from reference TRBV19 and TRBJ2-7, is DGGITQSPKYLFRKEGQNVTLSCEQNLNHDAMYWYRQDPGQGLRLIYYSQIVNDFQKGDIAEGYSVSREKKESFPLTVTSAQKNPTAFYLCASSIGNSYEQYFGPGTRLTVT.

Details on this clone: Coverage ceases 3 residues before the CDR3 finishes, and the germline J gene fills in the end. V and J are TRBV28 and TRBJ2-1; possible D gene TRBD2, 7 bases. Germline V lookup: CDR1 MDHEN, CDR2 SYDVKM. The ends were cut back, 8 bases at V and 2 bases at J, with 13 bases in the middle. The length of the CDR3 is 14 residues. This CDR3 is CASRTGGPYNEQFF. CDR3 DNA (partial): TGTGCCAGCCGAACCGGGGGGCCCTACAATGAG.

Concerning this clone itself: The CDR3 goes on 3 residues after the read ends, and that part is filled in from the germline J gene. The rearrangement joins TRBV5-1 to TRBJ2-3, with 7 bases identical to TRBD1. Germline V gene lookup returns CDR1 SGHRS and CDR2 YFSETQ. This CDR3 has 14 amino acids. The sequenced CDR3 bases are TGCGCCAGCAGCTTGACAGGGGCGGATCAGCCG. Its protein is CASSLTGADQP. The full CDR3 protein reads CASSLTGADQPQYF. The whole variable domain, filled in from reference TRBV5-1 and TRBJ2-3, reads KAGVTQTPRYLIKTRGQQVTLSCSPISGHRSVSWYQQTPGQGLQFLFEYFSETQRNKGNFPGRFSGRQFSNSRSEMNVSTLELGDSALYLCASSLTGADQPQYFGPGTRLTVL.

A remark on this clone: The read ends 3 residues shy of where the CDR3 ends; the end is completed using the germline J gene. The V call is TRBV7-6, the J call TRBJ2-4, with no clear D. CDR1 and CDR2 (germline): SGHVS, FNYEAQ. This CDR3 is 13 amino acids long. CDR3 DNA, as far as it was read: TGTGCCAGCAGCTTAGATACGCTTAGTAGT. The encoded protein is CASSLDTLSS. The whole CDR3 sequence reads CASSLDTLSSQYF.

Comment on this clone: The read ends 3 residues before the CDR3 terminus; that terminus is restored from the germline J gene. This chain uses TRBV19 with TRBJ1-1; 7 nucleotides match TRBD1. CDR1 and CDR2 (germline): LNHDA, SQIVND (reference sequence). J gave up 6 bases and V 6 bases, and 10 bases lay outside the gene matches. The CDR3 extends over 14 amino acids. The CDR3 bases that were read are TGTGCCAGTAGGTCTCCAGGGGGGAGCGCTGAA. Translating gives CASRSPGGSAE. The whole CDR3 protein is CASRSPGGSAEAFF.

Regarding this clone: The observed sequence ends 3 residues before the CDR3 terminus, with the missing tail filled in from the germline J gene. The V call is TRBV12-3 or TRBV12-4, the J call TRBJ1-3; possible D gene TRBD1, 5 bases. Trimming removed 1 base at V and 0 bases at J, with 16 bases between. This CDR3 is built from 18 residues. The part of the CDR3 DNA that was read is TGTGCCAGCAGTTTAGTCCCGTCAGGGTTCCACTCTGGAAACACC. Translation: CASSLVPSGFHSGNT. The entire CDR3 protein reads CASSLVPSGFHSGNTIYF.

Comments on this clone: Read sequence stops 3 residues before the CDR3 end, and the germline J gene provides the missing end. V and J are TRBV5-1 and TRBJ1-3; TRBD1 aligns across 7 bases. The CDR3 totals 16 residues. CDR1 is SGHRS, CDR2 YFSETQ, per germline. The V gene end was trimmed by 4 bases and the J gene end by 4 bases; junction bases not matched to a gene: 11. The DNA read from the CDR3 is TGCGCCAGCAGCAAGCTGACAGGGACTTCCGGAAACACC. Translating it yields CASSKLTGTSGNT. The full CDR3 reads CASSKLTGTSGNTIYF. Full variable domain (remainder filled in from reference TRBV5-1 and TRBJ1-3): KAGVTQTPRYLIKTRGQQVTLSCSPISGHRSVSWYQQTPGQGLQFLFEYFSETQRNKGNFPGRFSGRQFSNSRSEMNVSTLELGDSALYLCASSKLTGTSGNTIYFGEGSWLTVV.

Note on this clone: Sequencing ends 3 residues short of the CDR3 end; the germline J gene provides the rest. This chain uses TRBV4-1 with TRBJ1-1, with D unresolved. Germline lookup yields CDR1 MGHRA and CDR2 YSYEKL. This CDR3 region has 14 residues. V gave up 2 bases and J gave up 4 bases, with 11 bases separating them. The CDR3 bases that were read are TGCGCCAGCAGCCAATTTACGGACTTCACTGAA. Protein sequence: CASSQFTDFTE. The entire CDR3 protein is CASSQFTDFTEAFF.

As for this clone: The read halts 3 residues ahead of the CDR3 end, with the missing end drawn from the germline J gene. The chain links TRBV5-1 to TRBJ2-3, with 10 nucleotides matching TRBD2. The CDR3 covers 16 residues. CDR1 is SGHRS, CDR2 YFSETQ, per germline. The CDR3 spells CASSLVAGLAQETQYF. The CDR3 DNA, read in part, is TGCGCCAGCAGCTTGGTTGCGGGACTAGCGCAAGAGACG.

Regarding this clone: The read is 3 residues too short to cover the CDR3 end, so that end is filled in from the germline J gene. The rearrangement joins TRBV5-6 to TRBJ1-1, with 7 bases identical to TRBD1. The CDR3 runs to 14 residues. Germline CDR1 is SGHDT and CDR2 is YYEEEE. After removal of 7 bases from V and 2 bases from J, the junction contained 8 bases not matched to a gene. This CDR3 reads CASLLTGKNTEAFF. The sequenced part of the CDR3 DNA is TGTGCCAGCTTACTGACAGGGAAAAACACTGAA.

Notes on this clone: The junction departs from the called germline gene at one end, perhaps through a read error. The read ends 3 residues before the CDR3 terminus; that terminus is restored from the germline J gene. Additional DNA sequences in this sample encode the identical CDR3. The V call is TRBV30, the J call TRBJ1-3, with a possible D match to TRBD1 (5 bases). Germline assignment: CDR1 GTSNPN and CDR2 SVGIG (reference sequence). The CDR3 has 14 residues. Partial CDR3 DNA: TGTGCCTGTCACGGACAAAGCTCTGGAAACACA. It specifies CACHGQSSGNT. Given in full, the CDR3 is CACHGQSSGNTIYF.

This CDR3 reads CASSPTGVNEKLFF. The CDR3 DNA, read in part, is TGTGCCAGCAGTCCTACAGGGGTTAATGAAAAG. The gene calls are TRBV2 and TRBJ2-2; 7 bases line up with TRBD1. The read stops 3 residues short of the end of the CDR3; the missing end is completed from the germline J gene. The CDR3 extends over 14 amino acids. Germline CDR1 is SNHLY and CDR2 is FYNNEI.

To note about this clone: The CDR3 end falls 3 residues outside the read, so it is completed with the germline J gene. The chain carries TRBV29-1 and TRBJ1-1, with 10 bases aligning to TRBD1. The CDR3 is 12 residues long. The V gene's germline CDR1 is SQVTM and CDR2 ANQGSEA. The sequenced CDR3 bases are TGCAGCGTTAGAATGCTGGGACAGGGG. This translates into CSVRMLGQG. The entire CDR3 protein is CSVRMLGQGAFF.